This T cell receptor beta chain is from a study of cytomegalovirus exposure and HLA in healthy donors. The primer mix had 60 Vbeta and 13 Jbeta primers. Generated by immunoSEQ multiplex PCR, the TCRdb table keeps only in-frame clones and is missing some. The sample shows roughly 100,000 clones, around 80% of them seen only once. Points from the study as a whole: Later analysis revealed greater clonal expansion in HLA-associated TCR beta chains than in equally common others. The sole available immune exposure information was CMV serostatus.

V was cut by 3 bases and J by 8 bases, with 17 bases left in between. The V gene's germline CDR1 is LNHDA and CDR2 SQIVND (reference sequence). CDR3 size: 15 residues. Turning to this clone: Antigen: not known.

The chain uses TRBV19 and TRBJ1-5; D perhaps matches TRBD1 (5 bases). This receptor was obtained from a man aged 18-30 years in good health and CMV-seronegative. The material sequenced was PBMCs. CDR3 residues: CASSISQGGSKPQHF. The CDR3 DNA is TGTGCCAGTAGTATCAGTCAGGGAGGGAGCAAGCCCCAGCATTTT. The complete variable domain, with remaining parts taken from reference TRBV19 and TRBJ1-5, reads DGGITQSPKYLFRKEGQNVTLSCEQNLNHDAMYWYRQDPGQGLRLIYYSQIVNDFQKGDIAEGYSVSREKKESFPLTVTSAQKNPTAFYLCASSISQGGSKPQHFGDGTRLSIL.